Below are 20 T cell receptor beta chains sequenced from a single sample in a study of a mutant IDH1 vaccine in newly diagnosed glioma. No cognate antigen is known for these TCRs. Time point given: week 5, during vaccination. Each dose of the vaccine consisted of 300 ug of mutant IDH1 20-mer peptide, with topical imiquimod. The assay was immunoSEQ multiplex PCR, and TCRdb's table has in-frame clones only and misses some. The sample shows about 38,000 clones, roughly 74% of them seen only once. The sequences come from PBMCs, collected from a glioma patient whose treatment included an IDH1 peptide vaccine. Every receptor here comes from a man in his forties with glioma.

The chain uses TRBV19 and TRBJ1-2; D call uncertain. V lost 0 bases and J 4 bases, leaving 15 bases between the germline ends. The CDR3 sequence is 16 residues long. Germline V gene lookup returns CDR1 LNHDA and CDR2 SQIVND (reference sequence). The CDR3 here is CASSIDWVSGIYGYTF. DNA for the CDR3: TGTGCCAGTAGTATAGATTGGGTGTCTGGAATCTATGGCTACACCTTC.

The genes are TRBV2 and TRBJ1-6; D unclear. The germline gives CDR1 SNHLY, CDR2 FYNNEI. The CDR3 runs 15 residues. Trimming cost V 1 base and J 3 bases, with 7 bases left between them. In DNA, the CDR3 is TGTGCCAGCAGTGAAGTGGCAGACTATAATTCACCCCTCCACTTT. Protein sequence: CASSEVADYNSPLHF.

The chain recombines TRBV5-6 with TRBJ2-6; TRBD2 aligns across 8 bases. Germline lookup yields CDR1 SGHDT and CDR2 YYEEEE. This CDR3 comprises 17 residues. V lost 4 bases and J lost 0; bases outside the gene matches: 6. This CDR3 is CASSRGGALSGANVLTF. For the CDR3, the DNA is TGTGCCAGCAGCCGGGGGGGCGCCCTCTCTGGGGCCAACGTCCTGACTTTC. The full variable domain, rest sourced from reference TRBV5-6 and TRBJ2-6, is DAGVTQSPTHLIKTRGQQVTLRCSPKSGHDTVSWYQQALGQGPQFIFQYYEEEERQRGNFPDRFSGHQFPNYSSELNVNALLLGDSALYLCASSRGGALSGANVLTFGAGSRLTVL.

The gene calls are TRBV5-6 and TRBJ1-6; D may be TRBD1 (5 bases). The CDR3 totals 12 residues. CDR1 and CDR2 (germline): SGHDT, YYEEEE. Trimming took 2 bases from V and 9 from J, leaving 6 bases between them. DNA for the CDR3: TGTGCCAGCAGCTTTGGGGCTTCACCCCTCCACTTT. It is translated as CASSFGASPLHF.

There are a few counts of this clone. J is TRBJ1-2 and V is TRBV10-3; D is perhaps TRBD1 (5 bases). Trimming took 5 bases from V and 8 from J, leaving 15 bases between them. CDR3 length equals 13 residues. CDR1 and CDR2 from the germline V gene are ENHRY and SYGVKD. CDR3 loop: CAISRGQREGYTF. CDR3 DNA: TGTGCCATCAGTAGGGGCCAACGAGAAGGCTACACCTTC.

The chain couples TRBV6-6 to TRBJ2-5; D gene uncertain. The CDR3 has 12 amino acids. Trimming removed 3 bases at V and 4 bases at J, with 6 bases between. CDR1 MNHNY and CDR2 SVGAGI come from the germline V gene (reference sequence). The DNA of the CDR3 is TGTGCCAGCAGTTATTCCGGAGAGACCCAGTACTTC. It is translated as CASSYSGETQYF.

The rearrangement links TRBV2 to TRBJ2-2; the match to TRBD1 covers 8 bases. In germline, CDR1 is SNHLY, CDR2 FYNNEI. J was trimmed by 0 bases and V by 8 bases; bases with no gene match: 5. CDR3 length: 15 residues. CDR3 sequence: CASGQGRANTGELFF. CDR3 in DNA: TGTGCCAGCGGACAGGGACGGGCGAACACCGGGGAGCTGTTTTTT.

The chain has TRBV18 and TRBJ2-5; TRBD1 agrees at 9 bases. After removal of 3 bases from V and 5 bases from J, the junction contained 7 bases not matched to a gene. The germline V gene encodes CDR1 KGHSH and CDR2 LQKENI. The CDR3 is made up of 15 amino acids. The CDR3 nucleotides read TGTGCCAGCTCACCGGGGACAGGGAATATGGAGACCCAGTACTTC. It yields the protein CASSPGTGNMETQYF.

CDR3 nucleotide sequence: TGTGCCATCAGCGCGACAGGGGGTGATCAGCCCCAGCATTTT. This gives the protein CAISATGGDQPQHF. This chain links TRBV10-3 with TRBJ1-5; 9 bases are shared with TRBD1. CDR3 length equals 14 residues. J gave up 5 bases and V 6 bases, and 5 bases lay outside the gene matches. Germline CDR1 and CDR2: ENHRY and SYGVKD.

This sequence joins TRBV9 and TRBJ2-1; 11 bases are shared with TRBD2. This CDR3 comprises 19 residues. The trim removed 0 bases at V and 2 bases at J, leaving 10 bases unmatched. Germline V gives CDR1 SGDLS, CDR2 YYNGEE. CDR3 coding DNA: TGTGCCAGCAGCGTAGGGTCTAGCGGGGGGCAGGGGACCTACAATGAGCAGTTCTTC. Its protein is CASSVGSSGGQGTYNEQFF.

The J gene is TRBJ2-5, the V gene TRBV2; 12 nucleotides align to TRBD2. The CDR3 extends over 15 amino acids. The V and J ends lost 3 bases and 5 bases, in that order; junction bases with no gene match: 4. CDR1 and CDR2 (germline): SNHLY, FYNNEI. In DNA form, the CDR3 reads TGTGCCAGCAGTGATTCCCTAGCGGGGGGGGAGACCCAGTACTTC. It codes for CASSDSLAGGETQYF.

J is TRBJ2-2 and V is TRBV11-2; D call uncertain. This CDR3 has 15 residues. In germline, CDR1 is SGHAT, CDR2 FQNNGV. The germline V and J ends were trimmed by 5 bases and 1 base, with 11 bases remaining between them. CDR3 in amino acids: CASSPGPMNTGELFF. The CDR3 DNA follows: TGTGCCAGCAGCCCCGGACCGATGAACACCGGGGAGCTGTTTTTT.

The chain carries TRBV6-6 and TRBJ1-5; 8 nucleotides agree with TRBD1. Unmatched junction bases numbered 12, after V lost 5 bases and J lost 9 bases. The CDR3 is 15 residues long. Germline V CDR1 and CDR2: MNHNY, SVGAGI (reference sequence). This CDR3 is CASSNRGDVSGPQHF. The DNA of the CDR3 is TGTGCCAGCAGTAACAGGGGGGACGTCTCGGGGCCCCAGCATTTT.

The V and J genes are TRBV4-1 and TRBJ1-4; D call uncertain. The V gene's germline CDR1 is MGHRA and CDR2 YSYEKL. The CDR3 consists of 13 residues. V was shortened by 2 bases and J by 5 bases, with 6 bases between the two germline ends. The CDR3 protein is CASSQWRNEKLFF. The CDR3 region has the DNA TGCGCCAGCAGCCAATGGCGGAATGAAAAACTGTTTTTT.

V usage is TRBV7-9 and J usage is TRBJ2-6; D is uncertain. The CDR3 runs 13 residues. Germline V CDR1 and CDR2: SEHNR, FQNEAQ (reference sequence). The V gene lost 5 bases and the J gene lost 0 bases, with 2 bases spanning the gap. The CDR3 reads CASSTSGANVLTF. CDR3 DNA sequence: TGTGCCAGCAGCACCTCTGGGGCCAACGTCCTGACTTTC.

This chain links TRBV5-1 with TRBJ2-3; 14 positions agree with TRBD2. V shed 3 bases and J 13 bases; nucleotides not matched to a gene: 4. Germline values: CDR1 SGHRS, CDR2 YFSETQ. CDR3 length equals 13 residues. The CDR3 here is CASSWGTSGGKYF. The CDR3 coding sequence is TGCGCCAGCAGCTGGGGGACTAGCGGGGGCAAGTATTTT.

This sequence joins TRBV5-1 and TRBJ2-5; TRBD2 is a possible D gene (6 bases). The CDR3 has 13 amino acids. The germline V gene has CDR1 SGHRS and CDR2 YFSETQ. The V and J ends lost 2 bases and 4 bases respectively, with 9 bases between them. The CDR3 region has the DNA TGCGCCAGCAGCTTTATAGCGGCAGAGACCCAGTACTTC. Residues: CASSFIAAETQYF. Full variable domain (remainder filled in from reference TRBV5-1 and TRBJ2-5): KAGVTQTPRYLIKTRGQQVTLSCSPISGHRSVSWYQQTPGQGLQFLFEYFSETQRNKGNFPGRFSGRQFSNSRSEMNVSTLELGDSALYLCASSFIAAETQYFGPGTRLLVL.

The CDR3 is CASSTSSYEQYF. The CDR3 DNA sequence: TGTGCCAGCAGTACAAGCTCCTACGAGCAGTACTTC. The chain carries TRBV6-6 and TRBJ2-7; the D is unclear. The CDR3 loop spans 12 amino acids. Germline V CDR1 and CDR2: MNHNY, SVGAGI (reference sequence). The V end was cut by 5 bases, the J end by 0 bases, with 5 bases between.

The chain has TRBV1 and TRBJ2-7; TRBD2 reflects the table's D call only, with no check against the DNA. TRBV1 is a pseudogene locus. The CDR3 is 15 amino acids. The DNA for the CDR3 is TGCACCAGCAGGCCTAGCGGGGGGGCCTCCTACGAGCAGTACTTC. This codes for CTSRPSGGASYEQYF.

The J gene is TRBJ1-1, the V gene TRBV6-5, with no clear D. V lost 4 bases, J lost 1 base, and 1 base lay in between. Germline CDR1 MNHEY, CDR2 SVGAGI. This CDR3 spans 11 amino acids. DNA for the CDR3: TGTGCCAGCAGTTCGAACACTGAAGCTTTCTTT. This codes for CASSSNTEAFF.